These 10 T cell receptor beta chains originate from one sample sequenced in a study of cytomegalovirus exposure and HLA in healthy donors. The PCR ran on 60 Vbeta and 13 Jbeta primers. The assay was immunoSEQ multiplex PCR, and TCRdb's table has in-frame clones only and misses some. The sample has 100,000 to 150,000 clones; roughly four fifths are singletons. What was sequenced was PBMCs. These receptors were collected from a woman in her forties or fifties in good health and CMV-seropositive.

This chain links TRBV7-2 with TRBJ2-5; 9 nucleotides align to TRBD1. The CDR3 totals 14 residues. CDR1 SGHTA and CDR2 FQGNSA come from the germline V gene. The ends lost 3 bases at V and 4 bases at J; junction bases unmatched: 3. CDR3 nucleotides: TGTGCCAGCAGCTTCGGACAGGGGCGAGAGACCCAGTACTTC. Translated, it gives CASSFGQGRETQYF.

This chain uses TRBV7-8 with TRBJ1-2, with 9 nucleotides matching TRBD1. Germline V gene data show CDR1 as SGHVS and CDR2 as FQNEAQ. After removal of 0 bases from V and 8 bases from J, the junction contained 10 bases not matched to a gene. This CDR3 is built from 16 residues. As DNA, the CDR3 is TGTGCCAGCAGCTTAGCTGTCACAGGGGGCTTATTGGGCTACACCTTC. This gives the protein CASSLAVTGGLLGYTF.

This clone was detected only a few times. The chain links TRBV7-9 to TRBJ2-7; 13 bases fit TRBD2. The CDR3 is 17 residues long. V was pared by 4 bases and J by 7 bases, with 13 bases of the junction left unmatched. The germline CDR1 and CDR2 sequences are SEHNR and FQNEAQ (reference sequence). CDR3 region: CASSSATSGGTTPEQYF. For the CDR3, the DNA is TGTGCCAGCAGCTCCGCGACTAGCGGGGGGACTACGCCAGAGCAGTACTTC.

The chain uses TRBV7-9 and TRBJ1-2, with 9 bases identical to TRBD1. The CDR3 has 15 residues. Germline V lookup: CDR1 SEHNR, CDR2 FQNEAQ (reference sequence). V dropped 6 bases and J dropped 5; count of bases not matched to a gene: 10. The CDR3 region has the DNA TGTGCCAGCAGACGATCCGGGACAGGGAATTATGGCTACACCTTC. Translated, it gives CASRRSGTGNYGYTF.

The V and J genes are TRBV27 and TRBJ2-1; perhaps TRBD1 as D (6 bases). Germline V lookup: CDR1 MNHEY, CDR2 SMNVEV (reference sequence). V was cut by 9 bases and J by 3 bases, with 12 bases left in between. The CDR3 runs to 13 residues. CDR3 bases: TGTGCCAGTCGGGACAACAACTACAATGAGCAGTTCTTC. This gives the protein CASRDNNYNEQFF.

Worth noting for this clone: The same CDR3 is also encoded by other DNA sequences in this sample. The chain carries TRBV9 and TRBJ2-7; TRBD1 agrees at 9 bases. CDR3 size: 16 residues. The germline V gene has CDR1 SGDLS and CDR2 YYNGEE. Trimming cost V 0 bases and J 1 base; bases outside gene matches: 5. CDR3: CASSVGSGQGSYEQYF. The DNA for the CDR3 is TGTGCCAGCAGCGTAGGGTCGGGACAGGGATCCTACGAGCAGTACTTC. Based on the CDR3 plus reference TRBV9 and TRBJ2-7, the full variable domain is DSGVTQTPKHLITATGQRVTLRCSPRSGDLSVYWYQQSLDQGLQFLIQYYNGEERAKGNILERFSAQQFPDLHSELNLSSLELGDSALYFCASSVGSGQGSYEQYFGPGTRLTVT.

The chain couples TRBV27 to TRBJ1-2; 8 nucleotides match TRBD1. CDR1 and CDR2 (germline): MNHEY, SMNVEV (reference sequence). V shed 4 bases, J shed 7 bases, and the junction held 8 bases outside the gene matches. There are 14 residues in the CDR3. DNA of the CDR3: TGTGCCAGCAGTTCAAGGACAGGGTGGAGTGGCTACACCTTC. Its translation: CASSSRTGWSGYTF.

The CDR3 DNA sequence: TGTGCCATCAATTCAGGGACAGGGGGTAACTATGGCTACACCTTC. Its translation is CAINSGTGGNYGYTF. This chain connects TRBV10-3 to TRBJ1-2, with 11 bases that match TRBD1. The V gene end was trimmed by 7 bases and the J gene end by 1 base; junction bases not matched to a gene: 5. Germline V CDR1 and CDR2: ENHRY, SYGVKD. CDR3 length: 15 amino acids.

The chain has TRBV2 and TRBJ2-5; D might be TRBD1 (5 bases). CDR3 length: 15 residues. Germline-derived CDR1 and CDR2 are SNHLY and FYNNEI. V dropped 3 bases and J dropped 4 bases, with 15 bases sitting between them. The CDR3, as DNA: TGTGCCAGCAGTGAGGGGCCAGAACCTCCAGAGACCCAGTACTTC. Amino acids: CASSEGPEPPETQYF.

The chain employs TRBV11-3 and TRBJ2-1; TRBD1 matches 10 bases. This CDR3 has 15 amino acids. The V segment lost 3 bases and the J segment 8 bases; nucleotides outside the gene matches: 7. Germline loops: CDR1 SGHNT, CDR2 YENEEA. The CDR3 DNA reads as TGTGCCAGCAGCTTCGGGACAGGGGAATTCGATGAGCAGTTCTTC. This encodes CASSFGTGEFDEQFF.